This is a list of T cell receptor beta chains from one sample in a study of shared clonotypes between healthy human individuals. This table comes from immunoSEQ multiplex PCR, and its TCRdb copy is limited to in-frame clones, with some not included. The data hold around 370,000 clones, with approximately 96% observed a single time. Material for sequencing was memory CD8+ T cells sorted from blood. The receptors shown here come from a young man in good health. The CDR3 runs from the conserved cysteine through the conserved F or W. The D gene is left open where the match is weak. Only some rows state a clone size, as once, few, many or a class for expanded clones.

D gene | J gene | clone size | CDR3 length | V gene | CDR3 DNA | CDR3 protein
NA | TRBJ2-1 | NA | 15 | TRBV10-1 | TGCGCCAGCAGTGTATCTGGGCGGGGCTACAATGAGCAGTTCTTC | CASSVSGRGYNEQFF
NA | TRBJ2-7 | NA | 15 | TRBV4-1 | TGCGCCAGCAGCCAAGTGCCGGGAGTACCCTACGAGCAGTACTTC | CASSQVPGVPYEQYF
NA | TRBJ1-1 | NA | 14 | TRBV14 | TGTGCCAGCAGCCCCTACCGTCTGAACACTGAAGCTTTCTTT | CASSPYRLNTEAFF
TRBD1 | TRBJ2-7 | NA | 14 | TRBV5-4 | TGTGCCAGCAGCTGGGGACAGGGGGCCTACGAGCAGTACTTC | CASSWGQGAYEQYF
TRBD2 | TRBJ2-7 | NA | 17 | TRBV5-1 | TGCGCCAGCAGCTTACGAGGGACTAGCGGGAGGTATGGCGAGCAGTACTTC | CASSLRGTSGRYGEQYF
NA | TRBJ2-1 | NA | 12 | TRBV10-3 | TGTGCCATCGGCGGGACAGACAATGAGCAGTTCTTC | CAIGGTDNEQFF
TRBD2 | TRBJ2-1 | NA | 15 | TRBV4-1 | TGCGCCAGCAGCCTAGGGACTATCTCCTACAATGAGCAGTTCTTC | CASSLGTISYNEQFF
TRBD2 | TRBJ2-3 | NA | 17 | TRBV6-1 | TGTGCCAGCAGTGAACGGCCCGGAGCGGGAGGGACAGATACGCAGTATTTT | CASSERPGAGGTDTQYF
TRBD1 | TRBJ1-3 | NA | 19 | TRBV30 | TGTGCCTGCCATCCCGGGACAGGGGGCGCAGGGTTTTCTGGAAACACCATATATTTT | CACHPGTGGAGFSGNTIYF
NA | TRBJ2-7 | NA | 14 | TRBV6-6 | TGTGCCAGCAGTTACTCGCAGGGATCCTACGAGCAGTACTTC | CASSYSQGSYEQYF
NA | TRBJ1-2 | NA | 12 | TRBV5-5 | TGTGCCAGCAGCTTGGATTGGGTTTACTACACCTTC | CASSLDWVYYTF
NA | TRBJ1-2 | NA | 15 | TRBV15 | TGTGCCACCAGCAGGACCTCTAAGACAGGCTATGGCTACACCTTC | CATSRTSKTGYGYTF
NA | TRBJ2-1 | NA | 15 | TRBV4-1 | TGCGCCAGCAGCCAAGGCAGAGCATCCTACAATGAGCAGTTCTTC | CASSQGRASYNEQFF
TRBD1 | TRBJ1-1 | NA | 13 | TRBV2 | TGTGCCAGCAGTGGACAGGGGATTACTGAAGCTTTCTTT | CASSGQGITEAFF
NA | TRBJ2-1 | NA | 12 | TRBV30 | TGTGCCTGGAGTCCCAGGGGCCATGAGCAGTTCTTC | CAWSPRGHEQFF
NA | TRBJ2-1 | NA | 15 | TRBV5-5 | TGTGCCAGCAGCTTGGTTAGGGGGGCACGGGATGAGCAGTTCTTC | CASSLVRGARDEQFF
TRBD2 | TRBJ2-7 | NA | 16 | TRBV28 | TGTGCCAGCAGTTTCCTACGGGGGGGGATACGCTACGAGCAGTACTTC | CASSFLRGGIRYEQYF
TRBD1 | TRBJ1-1 | NA | 13 | TRBV2 | TGTGCCAGCGGCCCCCAGGGGGGCACTGAAGCTTTCTTT | CASGPQGGTEAFF
NA | TRBJ2-3 | once | 16 | TRBV7-3 | TGTGCCAGCAGCTCAAGGGGCAGTCCATTCACAGATACGCAGTATTTT | CASSSRGSPFTDTQYF
TRBD1 | TRBJ2-2 | NA | 16 | TRBV7-9 | TGTGCCAGCAGCTTACCCGGGACAGGGAGTACCGGGGAGCTGTTTTTT | CASSLPGTGSTGELFF
NA | TRBJ2-6 | NA | 12 | TRBV5-8 | TGTGCCAGCAGGGGTGGGGCCAACGTCCTGACTTTC | CASRGGANVLTF
NA | TRBJ1-4 | NA | 15 | TRBV7-9 | TGTGCCAGCAGCTTAATACTGTCAACTAATGAAAAACTGTTTTTT | CASSLILSTNEKLFF
TRBD2 | TRBJ2-3 | once | 16 | TRBV29-1 | TGCAGCGTTGAGGGACTAGCGGAAAGGATCACAGATACGCAGTATTTT | CSVEGLAERITDTQYF
NA | TRBJ1-3 | once | 15 | TRBV19 | TGTGCCAGTAGCCTAACAGCGTTGGCTGGAAACACCATATATTTT | CASSLTALAGNTIYF